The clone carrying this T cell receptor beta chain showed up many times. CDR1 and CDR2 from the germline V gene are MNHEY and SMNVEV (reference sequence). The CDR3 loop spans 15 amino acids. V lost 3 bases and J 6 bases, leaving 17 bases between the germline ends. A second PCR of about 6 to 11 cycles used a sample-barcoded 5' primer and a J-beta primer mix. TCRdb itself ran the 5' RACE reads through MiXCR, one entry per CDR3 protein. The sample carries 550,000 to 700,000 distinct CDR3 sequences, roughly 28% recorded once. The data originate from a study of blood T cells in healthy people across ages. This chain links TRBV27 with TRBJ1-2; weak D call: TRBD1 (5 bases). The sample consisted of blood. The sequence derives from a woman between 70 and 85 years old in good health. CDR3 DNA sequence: TGTGCCAGCAGTTTCCTCTATTCAGGGCGGGATGGCTACACCTTC. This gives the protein CASSFLYSGRDGYTF.